Included here is one T cell receptor (beta chain) sequence, with context. The data belong to a study of T cells in localized non-small cell lung cancer. The CDR3 runs to 15 residues. Germline CDR1 is SGHKS and CDR2 is YYEKEE (reference sequence). Trimming took 3 bases from V and 4 from J, leaving 14 bases between them. Profiled with immunoSEQ multiplex PCR; TCRdb holds only in-frame clones, not every one. This table has fewer than 25,000 clones, roughly nine tenths appearing once. The origin of this receptor is a male donor older than 55 with stage I lung adenocarcinoma. The material sequenced was peripheral blood, taken before any cancer treatment. This rearrangement joins TRBV5-5 to TRBJ2-1, with a possible D match to TRBD2 (6 bases). CDR3 sequence reads: CASSSTPGGYNEQFF. The CDR3 bases are TGTGCCAGCAGCTCCACCCCCGGGGGTTACAATGAGCAGTTCTTC.